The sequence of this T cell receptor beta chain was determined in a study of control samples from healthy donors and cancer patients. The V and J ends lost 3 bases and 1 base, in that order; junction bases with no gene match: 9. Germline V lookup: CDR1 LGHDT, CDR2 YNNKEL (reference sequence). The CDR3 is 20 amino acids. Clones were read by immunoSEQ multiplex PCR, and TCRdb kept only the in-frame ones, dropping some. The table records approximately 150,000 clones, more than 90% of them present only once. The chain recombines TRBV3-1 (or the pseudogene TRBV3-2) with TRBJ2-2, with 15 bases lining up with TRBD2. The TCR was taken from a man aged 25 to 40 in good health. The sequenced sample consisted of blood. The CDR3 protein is CASSQDAWGLAGGNTGELFF. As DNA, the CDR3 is TGTGCCAGCAGCCAGGACGCGTGGGGACTAGCGGGGGGGAACACCGGGGAGCTGTTTTTT.